This entry is about one T cell receptor (beta chain). The antigen is unknown. cDNA libraries of TCR beta carried unique molecular identifiers. The T cell input of roughly 0.9 to 10 million gave 400,000 to 500,000 cDNA molecules. TCRdb re-called the PCR reads with MiXCR, one entry per CDR3 protein. The sample includes about 560,000 distinct CDR3 sequences, roughly two fifths of them seen just once. These data originate in a study of post-analysis software for immune sequencing data. Study-level background: Included courses were relapsing-remitting and secondary progressive multiple sclerosis; progressive-relapsing multiple sclerosis was also included. Study-wide points: Those samples that were prepared in the same batch co-clustered strongly by F measure. Roughly 5 TRBV segments, TRBV5-6, TRBV5-1 and TRBV20-1 among them, were found more frequent in patients than controls. Relative to controls, patients with multiple sclerosis showed significantly lower normalized Chao1 diversity.

Germline V gene sequence: CDR1 DFQATT, CDR2 SNEGSKA (reference sequence). This CDR3 has 16 amino acids. J gave up 3 bases and V 3 bases, and 10 bases lay outside the gene matches. The source material was blood. The chain joins TRBV20-1 to TRBJ2-2, with 7 bases aligning to TRBD2. The TCR sequence derives from a girl aged 5 to 17 with multiple sclerosis. CDR3 sequence: CSASHGAGVDTGELFF. The CDR3 region has the DNA TGCAGTGCTAGCCACGGGGCGGGGGTGGACACCGGGGAGCTGTTTTTT.